These T cell receptor beta chains were read from a single sample in a study of blood T cell repertoires in COVID-19. The method was immunoSEQ multiplex PCR; TCRdb's version includes in-frame clones alone and lacks a portion of them. The sample yields 120,000 or so clones, about 85% seen once. Sequencing input: peripheral blood. Every receptor here comes from a man older than 75 with active or convalescent COVID-19. CDR3s include the opening cysteine and the closing phenylalanine or tryptophan. D genes are given only for firm matches. Only part of the rows carry a size: once, few, many, or a class if the clone is expanded.

V	J	D	size	CDR3	DNA
TRBV7-9	TRBJ1-1	NA	NA	CASSTRQLLGAFF	TGTGCCAGCAGCACCCGACAGCTTTTAGGAGCTTTCTTT
TRBV27	TRBJ2-7	NA	NA	CASSLDLESGEQYF	TGTGCCAGCAGTTTAGATCTAGAAAGCGGCGAGCAGTACTTC
TRBV2	TRBJ2-2	TRBD1	NA	CASYRGSGSGELFF	TGTGCCAGTTACAGGGGCTCGGGGTCCGGGGAGCTGTTTTTT
TRBV24-1	TRBJ2-3	NA	NA	CATSGIAGTDTQYF	TGTGCCACCAGTGGCATAGCAGGCACAGATACGCAGTATTTT
TRBV5-1	TRBJ2-1	TRBD2	NA	CASSLNGRALDEQFF	TGCGCCAGCAGCTTGAATGGGAGGGCCTTGGATGAGCAGTTCTTC
TRBV19	TRBJ2-4	NA	NA	CASAGGDGSFAKNIQYF	TGTGCCAGTGCCGGAGGGGACGGTAGCTTTGCCAAAAACATTCAGTACTTC
TRBV5-5	TRBJ2-1	TRBD2	once	CASSPRAGGTSPAYNEQFF	TGTGCCAGCAGCCCCCGGGCGGGGGGCACCTCCCCTGCCTACAATGAGCAGTTCTTC
TRBV28	TRBJ1-5	TRBD1	once	CASSLGDRSNQPQHF	TGTGCCAGCAGTTTGGGGGACAGGAGCAATCAGCCCCAGCATTTT
TRBV24-1	TRBJ2-3	NA	once	CATSDSAAYTDTQYF	TGTGCCACCAGTGATTCGGCGGCGTACACAGATACGCAGTATTTT
TRBV5-1	TRBJ2-1	TRBD2	NA	CASSLEGTSGRSSYNEQFF	TGCGCCAGCAGCTTGGAAGGGACTAGCGGGAGGAGCTCCTACAATGAGCAGTTCTTC
TRBV7-2	TRBJ2-7	TRBD1	NA	CASSGPGQVFRNEQYF	TGTGCCAGCAGCGGGCCAGGACAGGTCTTTAGGAACGAGCAGTACTTC
TRBV30	TRBJ2-3	TRBD2	NA	CALNRGGAYTQYF	TGTGCCCTTAATCGGGGGGGGGCCTATACGCAGTATTTT
TRBV7-3	TRBJ2-2	TRBD1	NA	CASSFQGVKNSGELFF	TGTGCCAGCAGCTTTCAGGGGGTAAAGAACTCCGGGGAGCTGTTTTTT
TRBV18	TRBJ1-3	NA	NA	CASSPGASGNTIYF	TGTGCCAGCTCACCGGGGGCGTCTGGAAACACCATATATTTT
TRBV6-6	TRBJ2-7	NA	NA	CASSYFAGHYEQYF	TGTGCCAGCAGTTACTTCGCGGGGCACTACGAGCAGTACTTC